This T cell receptor (beta chain) was recovered during a study of CD8 T cells in Susac syndrome. Study-wide context: Patients with Susac syndrome who were sequenced included more than five with active disease and eight in remission.

TCR beta sequencing covered blood CD8+ and CD4+ T cells. The authors negatively isolated CD8+ and CD4+ T cells and FACS-enriched TEMRA cells. It was with random hexamers that about 0.45 to 1 ug RNA was reverse transcribed. TCRdb passed the immunoSEQ multiplex PCR reads through MiXCR, listing each CDR3 protein once. There are about 190,000 distinct CDR3 sequences in the sample; approximately 95% occur only once, and about 0.17% lies in the top ten. Trimming removed 0 bases from V and 0 bases from J, with 12 bases in between. Germline CDR1 MGHRA, CDR2 YSYEKL. The CDR3 contains 17 residues. Sequencing was performed on CD8+ T cells from PBMCs. The chain recombines TRBV4-1 with TRBJ2-1, with a weak D call TRBD1 (5 bases). This receptor was taken from a human donor with Susac syndrome. This chain's CDR3 is CASSQDLGLSSYNEQFF. CDR3 DNA sequence: TGCGCCAGCAGCCAAGATTTGGGGCTGAGCTCCTACAATGAGCAGTTCTTC.